The clone carrying this T cell receptor beta chain has more than one count but fewer than ten. The antigen is unknown. The data derive from a study of blood T cells in healthy people across ages. Study results and caveats: TCR beta diversity per million T cells fell roughly linearly with age.

Trimming took off 0 bases at V and 2 bases at J, with 5 bases between the two ends. The length of the CDR3 is 15 residues. The germline gives CDR1 LNHNV, CDR2 YYDKDF (reference sequence). For the second PCR, which ran for roughly 7 to 11 cycles, a sample-barcoded 5' primer and a J-beta primer mix were used. Each CDR3 protein gets one entry after TCRdb re-called the 5' RACE reads with MiXCR. The data contain 630,000 or so distinct CDR3 sequences, about 30% of them singletons. The sample comprised blood. The receptor was derived from a woman at least 80 years old in good health. V gene TRBV15 combines with J gene TRBJ2-6; D is uncertain. CDR3: CATSREGTGANVLTF. In DNA, the CDR3 is TGTGCCACCAGCAGAGAAGGGACTGGGGCCAACGTCCTGACTTTC.